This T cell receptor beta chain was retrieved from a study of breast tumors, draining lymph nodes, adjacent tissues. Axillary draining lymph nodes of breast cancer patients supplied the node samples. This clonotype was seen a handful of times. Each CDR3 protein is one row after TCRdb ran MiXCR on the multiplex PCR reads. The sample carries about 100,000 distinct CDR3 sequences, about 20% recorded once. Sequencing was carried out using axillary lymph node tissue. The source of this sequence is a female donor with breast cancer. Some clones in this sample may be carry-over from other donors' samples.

DNA of the CDR3: TGTGCCAGCAGCCAAAGGAGCTCCTACAATGAGCAGTTCTTC. This encodes CASSQRSSYNEQFF. The rearrangement joins TRBV3-1 to TRBJ2-1; D call uncertain. Germline CDR1 reads LGHDT; CDR2 reads YNNKEL (reference sequence). Trimming cost V 2 bases and J 0 bases, with 5 bases left between them. This CDR3 is 14 amino acids long.